What follows are 23 T cell receptor beta chains derived from one specimen sequenced in a study of cytomegalovirus exposure and HLA in healthy donors. The PCR ran on 60 Vbeta and 13 Jbeta primers. The method was immunoSEQ multiplex PCR; TCRdb's version includes in-frame clones alone and lacks a portion of them. Of about 120,000 clones in the sample, 79% were seen once. Sequenced input: PBMCs. These receptors originate from a man aged 30 to 45 in good health and CMV-seropositive.

The J gene is TRBJ2-7, the V gene TRBV9, with D unresolved. CDR1 is SGDLS, CDR2 YYNGEE, per germline. Trimming cost V 0 bases and J 3 bases, with 13 bases left between them. This CDR3 is built from 15 residues. The CDR3 DNA follows: TGTGCCAGCAGCGTAGCGACTGGATCGTTCTACGAGCAGTACTTC. Translated: CASSVATGSFYEQYF. Full variable domain (rest looked up from reference TRBV9 and TRBJ2-7): DSGVTQTPKHLITATGQRVTLRCSPRSGDLSVYWYQQSLDQGLQFLIQYYNGEERAKGNILERFSAQQFPDLHSELNLSSLELGDSALYFCASSVATGSFYEQYFGPGTRLTVT.

The chain links TRBV19 to TRBJ2-7, with D unclear. V was cut by 5 bases and J by 1 base, with 30 bases left in between. The CDR3 extends over 20 amino acids. Per the germline V gene, CDR1 is LNHDA and CDR2 is SQIVND (reference sequence). The CDR3 DNA follows: TGTGCCAGTAGTCCCCGACCTAGGCTCTTAACACAAAAAGATTCCTACGAGCAGTACTTC. It specifies CASSPRPRLLTQKDSYEQYF.

The gene calls are TRBV4-1 and TRBJ1-4; D unresolved. The CDR3 has 15 amino acids. Trimming took 2 bases from V and 8 from J, leaving 15 bases between them. Germline V CDR1 and CDR2: MGHRA, YSYEKL. CDR3 DNA sequence: TGCGCCAGCAGCCAATTCTTCGGGGTCAGAGAAAAACTGTTTTTT. Protein sequence: CASSQFFGVREKLFF.

This clone was recorded once. J is TRBJ2-3 and V is TRBV4-2; a possible D gene is TRBD2 (5 bases). The CDR3 is 16 amino acids. The V end was cut by 1 base, the J end by 1 base, with 12 bases between. Germline CDR1 LGHNA, CDR2 YNFKEQ. The CDR3 loop reads CASSQVAGVGTDTQYF. For the CDR3, the DNA is TGTGCCAGCAGCCAAGTCGCCGGGGTAGGCACAGATACGCAGTATTTT.

The genes are TRBV6-5 and TRBJ2-7, with TRBD1 identical over 10 bases. CDR3 length equals 14 residues. V gave up 6 bases and J gave up 2 bases; unmatched junction bases: 4. Germline V gives CDR1 MNHEY, CDR2 SVGAGI. The CDR3 DNA sequence: TGTGCCAGCAGGGAGACAGGGGGCCCCTACGAGCAGTACTTC. Translation gives CASRETGGPYEQYF.

This chain connects TRBV5-1 to TRBJ2-5; weak D call: TRBD2 (7 bases). The CDR3 is 15 residues long. Trimming removed 4 bases from V and 3 bases from J, with 16 bases in between. The germline V gene encodes CDR1 SGHRS and CDR2 YFSETQ. The CDR3 region is CASSGEGGGEETQYF. The CDR3 DNA sequence: TGCGCCAGCAGCGGGGAAGGGGGGGGAGAAGAGACCCAGTACTTC.

The gene calls are TRBV5-4 and TRBJ2-7; D remains unclear. This CDR3 has 15 residues. CDR1 SGHNT and CDR2 YYREEE come from the germline V gene (reference sequence). V lost 2 bases, J lost 4 bases, and 16 bases lay in between. CDR3 nucleotide sequence: TGTGCCAGCAGCTTTCTACAGTCGTCGGATTACGAGCAGTACTTC. This gives the protein CASSFLQSSDYEQYF. The full variable domain, its missing parts supplied by reference TRBV5-4 and TRBJ2-7, is ETGVTQSPTHLIKTRGQQVTLRCSSQSGHNTVSWYQQALGQGPQFIFQYYREEENGRGNFPPRFSGLQFPNYSSELNVNALELDDSALYLCASSFLQSSDYEQYFGPGTRLTVT.

The sample holds a few counts of this clone. The chain has TRBV5-4 and TRBJ2-5; 8 bases are a match to TRBD2. V shed 1 base and J 5 bases; nucleotides not matched to a gene: 7. CDR3 length: 15 residues. Germline lookup yields CDR1 SGHNT and CDR2 YYREEE (reference sequence). The CDR3 region is CASSLRLAGVETQYF. The CDR3 bases are TGTGCCAGCAGCTTGAGGCTAGCGGGTGTTGAGACCCAGTACTTC.

V and J are TRBV7-9 and TRBJ2-7; D is undetermined. This CDR3 has 14 residues. Germline CDR1 reads SEHNR; CDR2 reads FQNEAQ (reference sequence). With 5 bases removed from V and 1 base from J, the gap between germline ends came to 12 bases. The CDR3, as DNA: TGTGCCAGCAGCCCCCCCCGCGCATCCTACGAGCAGTACTTC. Its protein product is CASSPPRASYEQYF. The complete variable domain, with remaining parts taken from reference TRBV7-9 and TRBJ2-7, reads DTGVSQNPRHKITKRGQNVTFRCDPISEHNRLYWYRQTLGQGPEFLTYFQNEAQLEKSRLLSDRFSAERPKGSFSTLEIQRTEQGDSAMYLCASSPPRASYEQYFGPGTRLTVT.

The genes are TRBV18 and TRBJ2-2, with TRBD1 matching over 10 bases. The germline V gene has CDR1 KGHSH and CDR2 LQKENI. This CDR3 has 17 residues. V gave up 1 base and J gave up 3 bases; unmatched junction bases: 5. The CDR3 DNA is TGTGCCAGCTCACCACGACACGGGACAGGGGACACCGGGGAGCTGTTTTTT. This gives the protein CASSPRHGTGDTGELFF.

The chain combines TRBV7-9 with TRBJ2-5; a weak D match, TRBD1 (6 bases). Deletions cut 2 bases from V and 3 bases from J, with 13 bases between. CDR1 SEHNR and CDR2 FQNEAQ come from the germline V gene (reference sequence). The CDR3 is made up of 15 amino acids. The CDR3 DNA sequence: TGTGCCAGCAGCTTAATTGGGGCAGGGGAAGAGACCCAGTACTTC. Translated, it gives CASSLIGAGEETQYF.

This rearrangement joins TRBV27 to TRBJ2-7; tentative D call: TRBD2 (6 bases). Trimming pared 3 bases from V and 6 bases from J, leaving 15 bases between. This CDR3 is built from 14 residues. Per the germline V gene, CDR1 is MNHEY and CDR2 is SMNVEV (reference sequence). The CDR3 region has the DNA TGTGCCAGCAGTTTCGGGGGTGGGAATTTCGAGCAGTACTTC. Encoded protein: CASSFGGGNFEQYF.

The chain carries TRBV6-6 and TRBJ1-1; weak D call: TRBD1 (6 bases). The CDR3 consists of 11 residues. The V gene's germline CDR1 is MNHNY and CDR2 SVGAGI (reference sequence). Trimming cost V 2 bases and J 14 bases, with 12 bases left between them. CDR3 region: CASSYDRLWFF. In DNA form, the CDR3 reads TGTGCCAGCAGTTACGACAGGTTGTGGTTCTTT.

This clone was detected only once. The CDR3, as DNA: TGTGCCATCAGTGAATCCAGGGATTGGTATGGCTACACCTTC. As protein: CAISESRDWYGYTF. The rearrangement uses TRBV10-3 and TRBJ1-2; D perhaps matches TRBD1 (5 bases). The CDR3 is made up of 14 amino acids. With 3 bases removed from V and 5 bases from J, the gap between germline ends came to 13 bases. The germline V gene encodes CDR1 ENHRY and CDR2 SYGVKD.

CDR3: CASSQAGGVDEKLFF. The CDR3 nucleotides read TGCGCCAGCAGCCAAGCTGGGGGGGTGGATGAAAAACTGTTTTTT. The V gene is TRBV4-3, the J gene TRBJ1-4, with D perhaps matching TRBD1 (5 bases). The ends were cut back, 1 base at V and 6 bases at J, with 12 bases in the middle. The CDR3 consists of 15 residues. The germline CDR1 and CDR2 sequences are LGHNA and YSLEER.

This chain links TRBV7-2 with TRBJ2-5, with 7 bases aligning to TRBD2. The CDR3 contains 13 residues. CDR1 SGHTA and CDR2 FQGNSA come from the germline V gene. J was trimmed by 5 bases and V by 5 bases; bases with no gene match: 5. This chain's CDR3 is CASSPTSSETQYF. Here the CDR3 DNA reads TGTGCCAGCAGCCCGACTAGCAGTGAGACCCAGTACTTC.

The V and J genes are TRBV7-2 and TRBJ2-3; 9 bases map to TRBD2. Trimming took 0 bases from V and 3 from J; bases not matched to a gene: 4. Germline V gene lookup returns CDR1 SGHTA and CDR2 FQGNSA. The CDR3 contains 16 residues. CDR3 in amino acids: CASSLASLAGTDTQYF. Written as DNA, the CDR3 is TGTGCCAGCAGCTTAGCGTCCCTAGCGGGGACAGATACGCAGTATTTT. Variable domain in full (rest from reference TRBV7-2 and TRBJ2-3): GAGVSQSPSNKVTEKGKDVELRCDPISGHTALYWYRQSLGQGLEFLIYFQGNSAPDKSGLPSDRFSAERTGGSVSTLTIQRTQQEDSAVYLCASSLASLAGTDTQYFGPGTRLTVL.

The chain joins TRBV6-1 to TRBJ2-7; D might be TRBD2 (5 bases). Trimming left V 3 bases short and J 0 bases short, with 12 bases between. CDR1 and CDR2 (germline): MNHNS, SASEGT. This CDR3 is built from 15 residues. Written as DNA, the CDR3 is TGTGCCAGCAGTGATCGGGGAATAAGCTCCTACGAGCAGTACTTC. It yields the protein CASSDRGISSYEQYF.

This sequence joins TRBV9 and TRBJ1-3; TRBD1 matches 9 bases. This CDR3 is built from 14 residues. Germline CDR1 and CDR2: SGDLS and YYNGEE. The J segment lost 6 bases and the V segment lost 6 bases, leaving 7 bases of the junction unmatched. CDR3 residues: CASTPGQGINTIYF. In nucleotides, the CDR3 is TGTGCCAGCACCCCCGGACAGGGGATAAACACCATATATTTT.

The chain joins TRBV19 to TRBJ2-3, with 10 bases matching TRBD2. V shed 6 bases, J shed 4 bases, and the junction held 7 bases outside the gene matches. The CDR3 totals 15 residues. Germline values: CDR1 LNHDA, CDR2 SQIVND (reference sequence). The CDR3 coding sequence is TGTGCCAGTAGCACCGGACTAGCGGCGGCAGATACGCAGTATTTT. Protein sequence: CASSTGLAAADTQYF.

The chain links TRBV29-1 to TRBJ2-7; TRBD2 matches 7 bases. The CDR3 consists of 14 residues. Germline V gene lookup returns CDR1 SQVTM and CDR2 ANQGSEA. The ends lost 7 bases at V and 0 bases at J; junction bases unmatched: 9. CDR3 region: CSAGRVESSYEQYF. The CDR3 DNA follows: TGCAGCGCGGGGAGGGTCGAAAGCTCCTACGAGCAGTACTTC.

The CDR3 reads CASSLFAGGPYNEQFF. CDR3 bases: TGTGCCAGCAGCTTATTTGCGGGAGGGCCCTACAATGAGCAGTTCTTC. The rearrangement links TRBV7-2 to TRBJ2-1, with 9 bases that match TRBD2. The CDR3 totals 16 residues. V lost 2 bases to trimming and J lost 2 bases; unmatched junction nucleotides: 4. From germline, CDR1 is SGHTA and CDR2 FQGNSA.

The chain joins TRBV6-5 to TRBJ2-2, with TRBD1 matching 9 bases. CDR1 and CDR2 (germline): MNHEY, SVGAGI. V trimming: 2 bases; J trimming: 7 bases; junction bases outside the gene matches: 8. CDR3 size: 16 residues. CDR3: CASSYLQGALGGELFF. Written as DNA, the CDR3 is TGTGCCAGCAGTTACCTACAGGGGGCGCTTGGCGGGGAGCTGTTTTTT.